The text below deals with one T cell receptor beta chain. Construction of the TCRbeta library involved unique molecular identifiers. Each CDR3 protein is one row after TCRdb ran MiXCR on the PCR reads. Of about 340,000 distinct CDR3 sequences listed, about a tenth are singletons. Between the trimmed V and J ends, which lost 4 bases and 11 bases, there was a span of 19 bases. The CDR3 consists of 14 residues. CDR1 is SGHRS and CDR2 is YFSETQ in the germline V gene. This sample stems from a study of T-cell reconstitution after alpha-beta-depleted transplantation in children. The TCR was taken from a human donor who donated a stem cell graft to a child with acute lymphoblastic leukemia. The rearrangement links TRBV5-1 to TRBJ2-1; D is possibly TRBD2 (5 bases). The input for sequencing was PBMCs from the stem cell graft donor, taken from the stem cell graft. CDR3 DNA sequence: TGCGCCAGCAGCCACGAGGCGTCTAGCACTAAGCAGTTCTTC. Protein sequence: CASSHEASSTKQFF.